The 21 T cell receptor beta chains in this list originate from one sample, sequenced in a study of T cells after somatic rescue of genetic block. The method was immunoSEQ multiplex PCR; TCRdb's version includes in-frame clones alone and lacks a portion of them. The repertoire has 70,000 or so clones, about 91% of them found once; the top ten carry approximately 3%. Sequencing used peripheral blood mononuclear cells (PBMCs). Receptor source: a man between 40 and 49 years old.

The chain links TRBV19 to TRBJ2-5; tentatively, D is TRBD2 (6 bases). The germline gives CDR1 LNHDA, CDR2 SQIVND (reference sequence). CDR3 size: 14 residues. Trimming removed 5 bases from V and 5 bases from J, with 15 bases in between. The CDR3 loop is CASSVGRGRETQYF. CDR3 DNA: TGTGCCAGTAGTGTCGGTCGGGGGAGGGAGACCCAGTACTTC.

V and J are TRBV5-1 and TRBJ2-1; 9 nucleotides line up with TRBD2. CDR3 size: 21 residues. The ends lost 0 bases at V and 0 bases at J; junction bases unmatched: 16. Per germline, CDR1 SGHRS and CDR2 YFSETQ. CDR3 amino acids: CASSLASAEGLAPSSYNEQFF. The CDR3, as DNA: TGCGCCAGCAGCTTGGCCTCTGCCGAGGGACTAGCCCCCAGCTCCTACAATGAGCAGTTCTTC. Complete variable domain (other parts from reference TRBV5-1 and TRBJ2-1): KAGVTQTPRYLIKTRGQQVTLSCSPISGHRSVSWYQQTPGQGLQFLFEYFSETQRNKGNFPGRFSGRQFSNSRSEMNVSTLELGDSALYLCASSLASAEGLAPSSYNEQFFGPGTRLTVL.

This clone was observed a single time. The J gene is TRBJ1-6, the V gene TRBV5-8; TRBD1 matches at 9 bases. CDR3 size: 15 residues. The V gene's germline CDR1 is SGHTS and CDR2 YDEGEE. Losses at the gene ends were 1 base for V and 9 bases for J; bases not matched to a gene: 5. In DNA, the CDR3 is TGTGCCAGCAGCTTGACAGGGGGCCTAAGTTCACCCCTCCACTTT. Translated: CASSLTGGLSSPLHF.

The J gene is TRBJ1-2, the V gene TRBV28; D is unresolved. The ends were cut back, 6 bases at V and 4 bases at J, with 9 bases in the middle. Germline V gene lookup returns CDR1 MDHEN and CDR2 SYDVKM. The CDR3 runs 12 residues. This CDR3 reads CASRESIYGYTF. CDR3 DNA: TGTGCCAGCAGGGAGAGTATCTATGGCTACACCTTC.

This rearrangement joins TRBV18 to TRBJ1-1; no clear D gene. Trimming shortened V by 3 bases and J by 4 bases, and 12 bases separated the two germline ends. The CDR3 extends over 14 amino acids. CDR1 and CDR2 (germline): KGHSH, LQKENI. CDR3 nucleotide sequence: TGTGCCAGCTCACCTGCCAGGCGCGGCACTGAAGCTTTCTTT. This sequence encodes CASSPARRGTEAFF. The complete variable domain, with remaining parts taken from reference TRBV18 and TRBJ1-1, reads NAGVMQNPRHLVRRRGQEARLRCSPMKGHSHVYWYRQLPEEGLKFMVYLQKENIIDESGMPKERFSAEFPKEGPSILRIQQVVRGDSAAYFCASSPARRGTEAFFGQGTRLTVV.

The V and J genes are TRBV18 and TRBJ1-1; 8 bases match TRBD1. The CDR3 consists of 14 residues. Per the germline V gene, CDR1 is KGHSH and CDR2 is LQKENI. J gave up 4 bases and V 5 bases, and 6 bases lay outside the gene matches. DNA for the CDR3: TGTGCCAGCTCATCTACAGGGGGTAGCACTGAAGCTTTCTTT. Residues: CASSSTGGSTEAFF.

This chain connects TRBV5-1 to TRBJ2-3, with 7 positions matching TRBD1. Germline CDR1 and CDR2: SGHRS and YFSETQ. V gave up 4 bases and J gave up 0 bases; unmatched junction bases: 14. The CDR3 is 18 amino acids. CDR3 nucleotides: TGCGCCAGCAGCCGCAACCTTGGGGGACAGCTTAGCACAGATACGCAGTATTTT. Protein product: CASSRNLGGQLSTDTQYF.

The chain uses TRBV11-2 and TRBJ2-1; D unresolved. With 7 bases removed from V and 2 bases from J, the gap between germline ends came to 9 bases. Germline CDR1 reads SGHAT; CDR2 reads FQNNGV. This CDR3 contains 13 residues. The CDR3 here is CASTVGAYNEQFF. CDR3 sequence (DNA): TGTGCCAGCACGGTCGGAGCCTACAATGAGCAGTTCTTC. Full variable domain (remainder filled in from reference TRBV11-2 and TRBJ2-1): EAGVAQSPRYKIIEKRQSVAFWCNPISGHATLYWYQQILGQGPKLLIQFQNNGVVDDSQLPKDRFSAERLKGVDSTLKIQPAKLEDSAVYLCASTVGAYNEQFFGPGTRLTVL.

The genes are TRBV27 and TRBJ2-1, with TRBD2 identical over 8 bases. The V gene's germline CDR1 is MNHEY and CDR2 SMNVEV (reference sequence). CDR3 size: 15 residues. Trimming removed 7 bases from V and 5 bases from J; junction bases left unmatched: 10. The CDR3 loop reads CASNPESGGHNEQFF. CDR3 in DNA: TGTGCCAGCAACCCAGAGAGCGGGGGTCACAATGAGCAGTTCTTC.

This clone was observed a single time. The V and J genes are TRBV28 and TRBJ1-2; TRBD1 agrees at 11 bases. Germline lookup yields CDR1 MDHEN and CDR2 SYDVKM. The ends lost 6 bases at V and 4 bases at J; junction bases unmatched: 16. This CDR3 contains 18 residues. The chain's CDR3 is CASSLSFRGTGGVYGYTF. CDR3 DNA sequence: TGTGCCAGCAGCCTAAGTTTTAGGGGGACAGGGGGTGTCTATGGCTACACCTTC.

V is TRBV18 and J is TRBJ1-4; TRBD1 aligns across 7 bases. The CDR3 runs to 14 residues. Trimming removed 3 bases from V and 14 bases from J; junction bases left unmatched: 12. CDR1 is KGHSH and CDR2 is LQKENI in the germline V gene. This chain's CDR3 is CASSPRDSQRGLFF. The DNA for the CDR3 is TGTGCCAGCTCACCCCGGGACAGCCAAAGGGGGCTGTTTTTT.

This clone has only one observation. The chain recombines TRBV4-2 with TRBJ2-7, with TRBD1 matching over 9 bases. The length of the CDR3 is 16 residues. CDR1 and CDR2 (germline): LGHNA, YNFKEQ. V was pared by 4 bases and J by 2 bases, with 9 bases of the junction left unmatched. CDR3 residues: CASSLRQGVGAYEQYF. Here the CDR3 DNA reads TGTGCCAGCAGCCTCCGACAGGGGGTGGGGGCCTACGAGCAGTACTTC.

The chain employs TRBV7-2 and TRBJ2-7; no clear D. The CDR3 spans 11 residues. Germline assignment: CDR1 SGHTA and CDR2 FQGNSA. V dropped 6 bases and J dropped 5 bases, with 8 bases sitting between them. CDR3 coding DNA: TGTGCCAGCAGTTACCATCACGAGCAGTACTTC. Its translation is CASSYHHEQYF.

This clone was recorded once. The chain employs TRBV19 and TRBJ2-6; D ambiguous. The CDR3 is 15 amino acids. Trimming pared 3 bases from V and 2 bases from J, leaving 8 bases between. Germline CDR1 is LNHDA and CDR2 is SQIVND (reference sequence). For the CDR3, the DNA is TGTGCCAGTAGTATTACCCCGGCTGGGGCCAACGTCCTGACTTTC. Amino acids: CASSITPAGANVLTF.

The rearrangement joins TRBV7-2 to TRBJ2-1, with TRBD2 matching over 8 bases. V was clipped by 2 bases and J by 4 bases; unmatched bases: 4. CDR3 length: 15 residues. The germline V gene has CDR1 SGHTA and CDR2 FQGNSA. This chain's CDR3 is CASSLTRGGYNEQFF. CDR3 nucleotide sequence: TGTGCCAGCAGCTTAACCCGGGGGGGTTACAATGAGCAGTTCTTC.

This chain links TRBV1 with TRBJ2-5. The end of the DNA aligns better with TRBJ2-7, so the J call may be wrong. TRBV1 is listed as a pseudogene. The CDR3 sequence is 16 residues long. CDR3: CTSSREFGTESYEQYF. The DNA for the CDR3 is TGCACCAGCAGCAGAGAGTTCGGGACGGAGTCCTACGAGCAGTACTTC.

This chain links TRBV7-9 with TRBJ2-7; TRBD2 matches 12 bases. Germline values: CDR1 SEHNR, CDR2 FQNEAQ (reference sequence). Trimming cost V 1 base and J 3 bases; bases outside gene matches: 7. The CDR3 covers 17 residues. The CDR3 loop is CASSLVATSGRRYEQYF. CDR3 sequence (DNA): TGTGCCAGCAGCTTAGTAGCAACTAGCGGGAGGCGCTACGAGCAGTACTTC.

The chain links TRBV11-3 to TRBJ2-1, with D maybe TRBD2 (5 bases). The CDR3 covers 15 residues. The germline gives CDR1 SGHNT, CDR2 YENEEA. The V and J ends lost 0 bases and 5 bases respectively, with 11 bases between them. In nucleotides, the CDR3 is TGTGCCAGCAGCTTAGATTCGAGGGAGAACAATGAGCAGTTCTTC. Its protein product is CASSLDSRENNEQFF.

This chain joins TRBV6-6 and TRBJ2-3, with D hard to call. The germline V and J ends were trimmed by 7 bases and 0 bases, with 8 bases remaining between them. The CDR3 totals 13 residues. The V gene's germline CDR1 is MNHNY and CDR2 SVGAGI (reference sequence). The DNA for the CDR3 is TGTGCCAGCATGGCTAGGAGCACAGATACGCAGTATTTT. Amino acids: CASMARSTDTQYF.

This rearrangement joins TRBV7-8 to TRBJ1-2; the D gene is possibly TRBD1 (6 bases). Germline V gene sequence: CDR1 SGHVS, CDR2 FQNEAQ. V lost 1 base and J 5 bases, leaving 11 bases between the germline ends. The CDR3 extends over 14 amino acids. CDR3 DNA: TGTGCCAGCAGCTTAGATTGGGGGGCGTATGGCTACACCTTC. Translating it yields CASSLDWGAYGYTF.

The chain links TRBV6-6 to TRBJ1-2; D is unresolved. The germline V gene encodes CDR1 MNHNY and CDR2 SVGAGI (reference sequence). The CDR3 is made up of 15 amino acids. V was clipped by 0 bases and J by 3 bases, with 11 bases between them. CDR3 protein: CASSYSQVPDYGYTF. Written as DNA, the CDR3 is TGTGCCAGCAGTTACTCGCAGGTGCCGGACTATGGCTACACCTTC.